This T cell receptor beta chain was recovered during a study of T cell clonality in common variable immunodeficiency. Regarding the study as a whole: Compared with healthy controls, CVID subjects showed increased TCRbeta clonality, mostly in about a third. CVID patient heterogeneity limited repertoire-clinical complication correlations. Shared TCRbeta clones were fewer between CVID subjects than controls.

This clone came up many times. Its antigen remains unknown. The read comes to an end 3 residues before the CDR3 does, leaving the germline J gene to fill in the end. The data were produced by immunoSEQ multiplex PCR, yet TCRdb's version contains in-frame clones alone and is incomplete. The data show tens of thousands of clones, none appearing only once, with 1.7% held by the ten largest. The V gene's germline CDR1 is SNHLY and CDR2 FYNNEI. The length of the CDR3 is 14 residues. The V and J ends lost 5 bases and 6 bases, in that order; junction bases with no gene match: 3. This clonotype originated in a person between 18 and 69 years old in good health. The sequencing input was peripheral blood mononuclear cells. This chain joins TRBV2 and TRBJ2-1; 11 nucleotides match TRBD2. CDR3 region: CASSSGTSGNEQFF. The covered CDR3 bases are TGTGCCAGCAGTTCCGGGACTAGCGGCAATGAG.